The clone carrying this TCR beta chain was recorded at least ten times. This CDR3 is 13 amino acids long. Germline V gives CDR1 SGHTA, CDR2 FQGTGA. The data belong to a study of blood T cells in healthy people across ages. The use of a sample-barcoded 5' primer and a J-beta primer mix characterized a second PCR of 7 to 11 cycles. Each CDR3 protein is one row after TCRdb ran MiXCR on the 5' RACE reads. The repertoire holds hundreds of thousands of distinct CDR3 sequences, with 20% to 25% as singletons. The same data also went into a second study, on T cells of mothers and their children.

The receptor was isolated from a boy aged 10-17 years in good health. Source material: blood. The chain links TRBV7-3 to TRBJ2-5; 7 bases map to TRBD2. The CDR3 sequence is CASRASGQETQYF. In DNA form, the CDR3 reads TGTGCTTCCCGGGCTAGCGGCCAAGAGACCCAGTACTTC.